The entry that follows covers one T cell receptor beta chain sequence. Its antigen is currently unknown. Barcoded TCR alpha and TCR beta cDNA libraries with UMIs came from 5'RACE using constant-segment primers. TCRdb recomputed calls from the 5' RACE reads with MiXCR, one row per CDR3 protein. Counted here are 240,000 or so distinct CDR3 sequences, over 8.5% occurring once; the ten biggest clones make up 20% to 25%. In germline, CDR1 is SGHVS, CDR2 FQNEAQ. Trimming cost V 5 bases and J 0 bases, with 14 bases left between them. This CDR3 comprises 15 residues. This entry is derived from a study of T-cell memory formation after mild COVID-19. Study-level results: Day 15 to 85 contracting clones showed balanced CD4/CD8; day 15 to 37 expanders favored CD4+. The main location of contracting CD4+ clones was CM and EM, and that of contracting CD8+ clones was EMRA. Pre-infection memory held some responding clones, suggesting pre-existing cross-reactive T cells responded.

The sequenced sample was PBMCs or a T cell subset sorted from them (not recorded which). The V call is TRBV7-8, the J call TRBJ2-7; D gene uncertain. The TCR was taken from a young man who had mild COVID-19 (a few samples of this study predate the infection). Cell type and time point are not known. The CDR3 region has the DNA TGTGCCAGCAGCGACCGCGCCGCGGTCTCCTACGAGCAGTACTTC. This sequence encodes CASSDRAAVSYEQYF.